The present TCR beta chain was sequenced within a study of Graves' ophthalmopathy and Graves' hyperthyroidism. Across the whole study: The authors collected peripheral blood at initial diagnosis, before any treatment.

Germline V lookup: CDR1 SGHRS, CDR2 YFSETQ. V shed 1 base and J 4 bases; nucleotides not matched to a gene: 3. The CDR3 totals 15 residues. This clonotype was recorded a few times. The antigen is not known. Certain patients were not enrolled. These were patients with other autoimmune diseases, uncontrolled infections, pregnancy or lactation. Clinical symptoms and serum thyroxine were used for diagnosis; TRAb, thyroid ultrasound and orbital computed tomography were also relied on. Findings of the study overall: Discriminating ophthalmopathy from stable hyperthyroidism, a 13-signature model attained a sensitivity of under 90% and a specificity of about 81%.

RNA served as the template for amplifying TCR beta CDR3 regions. First-round RT-PCR employed HTBI primers, with a second-round multiplex PCR after it. TCRdb re-called the multiplex PCR reads with MiXCR, one entry per CDR3 protein. The sample holds some 250,000 distinct CDR3 sequences, around 42% seen once. This TCR was recovered from an adult man with Graves' ophthalmopathy. The sequenced sample consisted of peripheral blood. The rearrangement joins TRBV5-1 to TRBJ2-2; 8 nucleotides agree with TRBD2. CDR3: CASSLLAGRTGELFF. CDR3 DNA: TGCGCCAGCAGCTTGTTAGCGGGGCGCACCGGGGAGCTGTTTTTT.